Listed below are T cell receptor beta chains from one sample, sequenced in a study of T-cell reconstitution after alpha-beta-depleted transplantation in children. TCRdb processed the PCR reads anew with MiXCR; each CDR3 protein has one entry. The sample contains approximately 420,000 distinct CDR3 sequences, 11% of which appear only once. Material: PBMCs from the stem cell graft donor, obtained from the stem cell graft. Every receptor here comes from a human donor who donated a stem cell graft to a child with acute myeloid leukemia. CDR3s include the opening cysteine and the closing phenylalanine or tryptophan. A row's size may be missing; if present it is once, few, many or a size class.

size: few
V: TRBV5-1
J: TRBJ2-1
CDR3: CASSLDFGGEYNEQFF

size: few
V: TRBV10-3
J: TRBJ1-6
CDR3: CAIGTGNSPLHF

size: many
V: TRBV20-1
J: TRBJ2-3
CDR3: CSARRQAPRDTQYF

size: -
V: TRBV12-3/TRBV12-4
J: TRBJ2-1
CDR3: CASSLGRDTYNEQFF

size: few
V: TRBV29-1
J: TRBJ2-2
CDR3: CSVDLGAGELFF

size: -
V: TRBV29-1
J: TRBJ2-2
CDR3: CSVHRDTGELFF

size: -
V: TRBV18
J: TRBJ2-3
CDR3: CASSPLQGGSGDTQYF

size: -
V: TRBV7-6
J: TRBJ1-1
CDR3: CASSSHSPMNTEAFF

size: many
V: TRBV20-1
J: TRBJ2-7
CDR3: CSARGLERRMTYEQYF

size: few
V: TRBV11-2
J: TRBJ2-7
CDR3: CASSWAGAGYEQYF

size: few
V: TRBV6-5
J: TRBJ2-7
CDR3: CASSYSTSLGTYEQYF

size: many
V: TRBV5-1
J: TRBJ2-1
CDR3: CASSFSGAWDEQFF

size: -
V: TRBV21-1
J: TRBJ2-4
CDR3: CASSLKLPGQGLENIQYF

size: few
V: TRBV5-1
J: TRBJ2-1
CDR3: CASSPQPGTSGHNEQFF

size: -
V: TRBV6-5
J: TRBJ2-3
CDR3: CASSPPSDTDTQYF

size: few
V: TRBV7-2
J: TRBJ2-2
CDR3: CASSSPSQTAGELFF

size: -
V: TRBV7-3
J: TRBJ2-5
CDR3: CASSTASGQETQYF

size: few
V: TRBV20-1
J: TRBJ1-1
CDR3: CSARQAQAFF

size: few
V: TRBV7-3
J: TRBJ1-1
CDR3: CASSFNTGDTEAFF

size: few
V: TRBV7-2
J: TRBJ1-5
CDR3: CASSLHVDGNQPQHF

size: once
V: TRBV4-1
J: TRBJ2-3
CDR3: CASSQDLLGGGTDTQYF

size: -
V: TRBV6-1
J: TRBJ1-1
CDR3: CGSRAAVGTEAFF

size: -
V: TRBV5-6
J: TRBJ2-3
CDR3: CASSFFAGRRSTDTQYF

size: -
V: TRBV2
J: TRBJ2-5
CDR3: CASRRLVTETQYF

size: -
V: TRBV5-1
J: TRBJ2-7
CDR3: CASSLYPGGYEQYF

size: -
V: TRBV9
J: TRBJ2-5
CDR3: CASSVKASGYPETQYF